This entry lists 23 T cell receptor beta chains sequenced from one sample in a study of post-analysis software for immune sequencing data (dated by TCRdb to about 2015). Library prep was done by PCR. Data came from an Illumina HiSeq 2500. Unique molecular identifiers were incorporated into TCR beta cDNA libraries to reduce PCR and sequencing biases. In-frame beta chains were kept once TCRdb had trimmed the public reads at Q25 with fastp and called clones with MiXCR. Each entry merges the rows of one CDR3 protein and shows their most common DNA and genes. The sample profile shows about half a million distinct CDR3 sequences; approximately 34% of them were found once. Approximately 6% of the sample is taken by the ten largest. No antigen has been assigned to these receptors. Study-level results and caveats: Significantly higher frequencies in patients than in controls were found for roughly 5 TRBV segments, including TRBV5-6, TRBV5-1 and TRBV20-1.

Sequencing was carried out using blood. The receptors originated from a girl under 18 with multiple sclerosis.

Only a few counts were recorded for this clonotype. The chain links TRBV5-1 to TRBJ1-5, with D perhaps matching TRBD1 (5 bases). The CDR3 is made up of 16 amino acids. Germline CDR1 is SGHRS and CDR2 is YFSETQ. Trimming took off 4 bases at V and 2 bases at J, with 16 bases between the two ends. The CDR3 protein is CASSPGGAEGNQPQHF. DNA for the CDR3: TGCGCCAGCAGCCCGGGTGGGGCGGAGGGCAATCAGCCCCAGCATTTT.

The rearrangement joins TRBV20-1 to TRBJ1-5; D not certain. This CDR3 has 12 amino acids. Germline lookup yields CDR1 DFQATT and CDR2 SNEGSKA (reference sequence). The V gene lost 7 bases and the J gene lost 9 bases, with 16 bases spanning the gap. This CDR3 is CSVRRANWPQHF. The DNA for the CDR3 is TGCAGTGTAAGGCGGGCGAATTGGCCCCAGCATTTT.

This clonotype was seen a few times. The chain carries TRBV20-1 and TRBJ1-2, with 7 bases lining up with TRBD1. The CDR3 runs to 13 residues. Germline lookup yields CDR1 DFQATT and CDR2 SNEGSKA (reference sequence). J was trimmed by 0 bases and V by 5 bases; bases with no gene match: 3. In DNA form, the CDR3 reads TGCAGTGCTCCAGGGGGAACTAACTATGGCTACACCTTC. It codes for CSAPGGTNYGYTF.

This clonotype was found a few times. The CDR3 DNA sequence: TGTGCCAGCAGCCAAGAAGCGCGAGACACGCAGTATTTT. The encoded protein is CASSQEARDTQYF. The V gene is TRBV3-1, the J gene TRBJ2-3; D remains ambiguous. Germline assignment: CDR1 LGHDT and CDR2 YNNKEL (reference sequence). V gave up 0 bases and J gave up 9 bases, with 10 bases separating them. The CDR3 totals 13 residues.

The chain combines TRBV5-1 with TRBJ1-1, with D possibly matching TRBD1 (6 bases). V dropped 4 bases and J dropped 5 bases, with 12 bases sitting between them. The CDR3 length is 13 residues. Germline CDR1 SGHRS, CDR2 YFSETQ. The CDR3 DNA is TGCGCCAGCAGCGGATATCAGGGGACTGAAGCTTTCTTT. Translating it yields CASSGYQGTEAFF.

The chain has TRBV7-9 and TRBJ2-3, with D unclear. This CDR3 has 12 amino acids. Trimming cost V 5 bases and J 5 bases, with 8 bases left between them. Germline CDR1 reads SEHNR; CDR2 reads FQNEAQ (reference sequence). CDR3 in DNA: TGTGCCAGCAGCCGACTCCAAGATACGCAGTATTTT. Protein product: CASSRLQDTQYF. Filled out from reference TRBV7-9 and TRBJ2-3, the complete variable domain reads DTGVSQNPRHKITKRGQNVTFRCDPISEHNRLYWYRQTLGQGPEFLTYFQNEAQLEKSRLLSDRFSAERPKGSFSTLEIQRTEQGDSAMYLCASSRLQDTQYFGPGTRLTVL.

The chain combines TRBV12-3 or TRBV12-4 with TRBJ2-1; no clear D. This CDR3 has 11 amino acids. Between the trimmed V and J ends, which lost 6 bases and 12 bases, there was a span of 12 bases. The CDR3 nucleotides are TGTGCCAGCAGCCAGTCGGGTGGGCAGTTCTTC. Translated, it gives CASSQSGGQFF.

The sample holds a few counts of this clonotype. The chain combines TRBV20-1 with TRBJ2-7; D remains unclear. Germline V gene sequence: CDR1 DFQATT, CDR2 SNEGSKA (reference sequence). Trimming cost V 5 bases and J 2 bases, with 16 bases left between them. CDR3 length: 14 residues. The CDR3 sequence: CSAGIDGEAYEQYF. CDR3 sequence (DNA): TGCAGTGCTGGAATAGATGGTGAGGCCTACGAGCAGTACTTC.

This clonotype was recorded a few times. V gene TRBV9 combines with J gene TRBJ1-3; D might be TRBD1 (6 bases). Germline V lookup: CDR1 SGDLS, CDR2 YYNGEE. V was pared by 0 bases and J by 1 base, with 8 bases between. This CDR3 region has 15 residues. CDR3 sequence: CASSVAGASGNTIYF. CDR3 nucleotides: TGTGCCAGCAGCGTAGCAGGGGCGTCTGGAAACACCATATATTTT.

DNA of the CDR3: TGTGCCAGCTCACCACAGAGGGAGCAGTACTTC. Encoded protein: CASSPQREQYF. This chain links TRBV18 with TRBJ2-5; D is possibly TRBD2 (5 bases). Germline V lookup: CDR1 KGHSH, CDR2 LQKENI. Trimming shortened V by 1 base and J by 11 bases, and 8 bases separated the two germline ends. The CDR3 is 11 residues long.

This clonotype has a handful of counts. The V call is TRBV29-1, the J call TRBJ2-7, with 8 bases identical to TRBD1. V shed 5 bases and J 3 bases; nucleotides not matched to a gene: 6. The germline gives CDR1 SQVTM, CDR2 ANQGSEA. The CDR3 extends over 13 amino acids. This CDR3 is CSVRKQGDYEQYF. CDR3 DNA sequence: TGCAGCGTTCGAAAACAGGGGGACTACGAGCAGTACTTC.

CDR3 sequence (DNA): TGTGCCAGCAGTGAAGCGGCGTCCCAAGAGACCCAGTACTTC. As protein: CASSEAASQETQYF. The chain is built from TRBV6-1 and TRBJ2-5; no firm D call. This CDR3 has 14 residues. V dropped 0 bases and J dropped 1 base, with 6 bases sitting between them. CDR1 and CDR2 from the germline V gene are MNHNS and SASEGT.

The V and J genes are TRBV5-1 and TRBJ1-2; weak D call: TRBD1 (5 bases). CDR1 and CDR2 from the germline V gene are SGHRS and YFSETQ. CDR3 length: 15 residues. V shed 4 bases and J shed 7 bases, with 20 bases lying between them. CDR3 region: CASSDTRSGQPGYTF. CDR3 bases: TGCGCCAGCAGCGACACTAGGTCCGGACAACCTGGCTACACCTTC. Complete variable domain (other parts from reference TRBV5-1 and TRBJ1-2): KAGVTQTPRYLIKTRGQQVTLSCSPISGHRSVSWYQQTPGQGLQFLFEYFSETQRNKGNFPGRFSGRQFSNSRSEMNVSTLELGDSALYLCASSDTRSGQPGYTFGSGTRLTVV.

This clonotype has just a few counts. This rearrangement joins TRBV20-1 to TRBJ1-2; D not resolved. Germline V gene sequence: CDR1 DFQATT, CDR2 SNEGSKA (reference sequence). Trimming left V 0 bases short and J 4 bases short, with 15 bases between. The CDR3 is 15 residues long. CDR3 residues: CSARDAGLPSYGYTF. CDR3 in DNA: TGCAGTGCTAGAGACGCAGGCCTTCCGTCCTATGGCTACACCTTC.

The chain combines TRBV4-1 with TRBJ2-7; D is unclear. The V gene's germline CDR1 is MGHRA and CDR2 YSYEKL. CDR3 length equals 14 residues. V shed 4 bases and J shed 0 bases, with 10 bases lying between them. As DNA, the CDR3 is TGCGCCAGCAGCCTTACCGACGGCTCCTACGAGCAGTACTTC. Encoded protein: CASSLTDGSYEQYF.

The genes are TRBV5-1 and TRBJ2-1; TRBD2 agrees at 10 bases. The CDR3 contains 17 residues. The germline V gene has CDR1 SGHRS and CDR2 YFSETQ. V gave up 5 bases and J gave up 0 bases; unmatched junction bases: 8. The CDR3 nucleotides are TGCGCCAGCAGGGACGATCCTAGCGGGGGCTCCTACAATGAGCAGTTCTTC. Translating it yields CASRDDPSGGSYNEQFF.

The CDR3 loop reads CATSGGLSNEQFF. DNA for the CDR3: TGTGCCACCAGCGGGGGTCTATCCAATGAGCAGTTCTTC. The rearrangement links TRBV15 to TRBJ2-1; TRBD1 or TRBD2 may be the D gene (5 bases each). Germline assignment: CDR1 LNHNV and CDR2 YYDKDF (reference sequence). This CDR3 is 13 amino acids long. Trimming removed 5 bases at V and 6 bases at J, with 11 bases between. Filled out from reference TRBV15 and TRBJ2-1, the complete variable domain reads DAMVIQNPRYQVTQFGKPVTLSCSQTLNHNVMYWYQQKSSQAPKLLFHYYDKDFNNEADTPDNFQSRRPNTSFCFLDIRSPGLGDTAMYLCATSGGLSNEQFFGPGTRLTVL.

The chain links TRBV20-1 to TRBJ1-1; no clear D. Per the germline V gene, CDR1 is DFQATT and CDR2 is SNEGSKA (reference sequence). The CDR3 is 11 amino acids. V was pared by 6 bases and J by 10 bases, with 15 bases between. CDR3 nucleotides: TGCAGTGCCAGCCTCGACTTAACAGCTTTCTTT. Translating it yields CSASLDLTAFF.

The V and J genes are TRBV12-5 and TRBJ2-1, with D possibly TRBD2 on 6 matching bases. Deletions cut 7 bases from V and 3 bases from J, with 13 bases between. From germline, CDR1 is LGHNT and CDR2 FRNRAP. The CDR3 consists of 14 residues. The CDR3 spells CASAPGGDYNEQFF. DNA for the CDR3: TGTGCTAGTGCCCCTGGCGGGGACTACAATGAGCAGTTCTTC.

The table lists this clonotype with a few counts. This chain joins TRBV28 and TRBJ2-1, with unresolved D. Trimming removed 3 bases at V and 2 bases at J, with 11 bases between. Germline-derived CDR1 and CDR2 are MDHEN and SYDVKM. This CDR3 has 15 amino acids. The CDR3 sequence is CASSFPGPAYNEQFF. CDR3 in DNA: TGTGCCAGCAGTTTCCCGGGTCCCGCCTACAATGAGCAGTTCTTC.

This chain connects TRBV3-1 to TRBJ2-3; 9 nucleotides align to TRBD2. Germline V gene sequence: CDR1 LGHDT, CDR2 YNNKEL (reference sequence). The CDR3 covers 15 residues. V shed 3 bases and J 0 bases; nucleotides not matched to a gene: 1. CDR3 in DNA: TGTGCCAGCAGCCAGAGCGGGGGGAGCACAGATACGCAGTATTTT. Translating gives CASSQSGGSTDTQYF.

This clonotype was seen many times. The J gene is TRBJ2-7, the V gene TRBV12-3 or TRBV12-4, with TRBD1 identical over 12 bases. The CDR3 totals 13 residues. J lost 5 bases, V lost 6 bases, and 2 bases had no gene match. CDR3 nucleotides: TGTGCCAGCAGGGGGACAGGGGGCGACGAGCAGTACTTC. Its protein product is CASRGTGGDEQYF.

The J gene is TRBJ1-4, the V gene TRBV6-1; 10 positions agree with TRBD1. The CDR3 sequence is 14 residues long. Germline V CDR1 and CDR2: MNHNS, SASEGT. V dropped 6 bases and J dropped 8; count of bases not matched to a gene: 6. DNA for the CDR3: TGTGCCAGCAGGGACAGGGGGTCGAGCGAAAAACTGTTTTTT. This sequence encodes CASRDRGSSEKLFF.